This TCR beta chain was documented in a study of T cell responses to AZD1222 COVID-19 vaccine. Trimming took off 6 bases at V and 2 bases at J, with 22 bases between the two ends. The germline V gene has CDR1 SGHNT and CDR2 YENEEA. This CDR3 comprises 17 residues. Profiled with immunoSEQ multiplex PCR; TCRdb holds only in-frame clones, not every one. This sample has 250,000 to 300,000 clones, with around 92% found just once. The V gene is TRBV11-3, the J gene TRBJ2-5, with a possible D match to TRBD1 (5 bases). This receptor was identified in an adult who received the AZD1222 COVID-19 vaccine. The sequencing here drew on peripheral blood, taken 28 days after the second AZD1222 dose. CDR3 nucleotides: TGTGCCAGCAGTAGGGGAATGGCCGGGCACAAACAAGAGACCCAGTACTTC. Amino acid sequence: CASSRGMAGHKQETQYF.